These 27 T cell receptor beta chains were all obtained from the same sample, sequenced in a study of T cells after posttransplantation cyclophosphamide. Profiling relied on immunoSEQ multiplex PCR, and the TCRdb table lists in-frame clones only, not all of them. Of about 28,000 clones in the sample, 75% to 90% were seen once. The sample was PBMCs. These receptors were collected from a man aged 50 or older.

V gene TRBV28 combines with J gene TRBJ2-2; possible D gene TRBD2, 5 bases. This CDR3 has 18 amino acids. V was cut by 6 bases and J by 0 bases, with 20 bases left in between. The germline V gene has CDR1 MDHEN and CDR2 SYDVKM. The CDR3 region is CASSQSVKRTANTGELFF. The CDR3 coding sequence is TGTGCCAGCAGCCAATCCGTCAAGAGGACTGCGAACACCGGGGAGCTGTTTTTT. The whole variable domain, filled in from reference TRBV28 and TRBJ2-2, reads DVKVTQSSRYLVKRTGEKVFLECVQDMDHENMFWYRQDPGLGLRLIYFSYDVKMKEKGDIPEGYSVSREKKERFSLILESASTNQTSMYLCASSQSVKRTANTGELFFGEGSRLTVL.

The V gene is TRBV20-1, the J gene TRBJ2-5; no clear D gene. Per the germline V gene, CDR1 is DFQATT and CDR2 is SNEGSKA (reference sequence). V lost 5 bases to trimming and J lost 7 bases, with 8 bases between them. This CDR3 is built from 10 residues. The CDR3 protein is CSALVGTQYF. The CDR3 coding sequence is TGCAGTGCTCTAGTGGGGACCCAGTACTTC.

The chain uses TRBV4-1 and TRBJ2-7; 14 bases match TRBD2. Germline V gene sequence: CDR1 MGHRA, CDR2 YSYEKL. The CDR3 is 18 amino acids. The J segment lost 5 bases and the V segment lost 1 base, leaving 10 bases of the junction unmatched. CDR3 in amino acids: CASSQVDMGLAGVHEQYF. CDR3 DNA sequence: TGCGCCAGCAGCCAAGTAGATATGGGACTAGCGGGAGTACACGAGCAGTACTTC.

The gene calls are TRBV5-1 and TRBJ2-1, with TRBD2 matching 10 bases. The CDR3 spans 15 residues. Germline CDR1 is SGHRS and CDR2 is YFSETQ. J gave up 5 bases and V 1 base, and 3 bases lay outside the gene matches. The CDR3 is CASSLTLAGHNEQFF. The CDR3 bases are TGCGCCAGCAGCTTGACACTAGCGGGACACAATGAGCAGTTCTTC.

The rearrangement uses TRBV4-2 and TRBJ1-4; D unclear. V was cut by 1 base and J by 4 bases, with 13 bases left in between. The CDR3 loop spans 16 amino acids. The germline CDR1 and CDR2 sequences are LGHNA and YNFKEQ. CDR3 loop: CASSQVRSSDNEKLFF. The CDR3 bases are TGTGCCAGCAGCCAAGTGCGGTCGTCAGATAATGAAAAACTGTTTTTT.

J is TRBJ1-1 and V is TRBV4-1; 7 bases agree with TRBD1. This CDR3 is 15 amino acids long. Unmatched junction bases numbered 4, after V lost 3 bases and J lost 0 bases. Germline V lookup: CDR1 MGHRA, CDR2 YSYEKL. The CDR3 sequence: CASSQRDSLNTEAFF. CDR3 bases: TGCGCCAGCAGCCAGAGGGACAGTTTGAACACTGAAGCTTTCTTT.

The V call is TRBV4-2, the J call TRBJ2-1; tentative D call: TRBD1 (6 bases). The germline V and J ends were trimmed by 4 bases and 5 bases, with 18 bases remaining between them. Germline loops: CDR1 LGHNA, CDR2 YNFKEQ. There are 16 residues in the CDR3. The CDR3 DNA is TGTGCCAGCAGCCGCCCCCGGGACAATCGGGACAATGAGCAGTTCTTC. The encoded protein is CASSRPRDNRDNEQFF.

V usage is TRBV5-1 and J usage is TRBJ1-1; D gene unclear. V lost 0 bases to trimming and J lost 0 bases, with 12 bases between them. Germline loops: CDR1 SGHRS, CDR2 YFSETQ. CDR3 length equals 16 residues. The CDR3 loop is CASSLEIGRMNTEAFF. Here the CDR3 DNA reads TGCGCCAGCAGCTTGGAGATAGGGAGAATGAACACTGAAGCTTTCTTT.

In this sample, this clone turned up once. The chain links TRBV5-1 to TRBJ2-2; D is ambiguous. Germline CDR1 is SGHRS and CDR2 is YFSETQ. V shed 2 bases and J shed 3 bases, with 11 bases lying between them. The CDR3 consists of 15 residues. The CDR3 DNA sequence: TGCGCCAGCAGCTTACGGTTCGAGGACACCGGGGAGCTGTTTTTT. This translates into CASSLRFEDTGELFF.

The rearrangement links TRBV18 to TRBJ2-2; 7 nucleotides line up with TRBD1. After removal of 2 bases from V and 1 base from J, the junction contained 1 base not matched to a gene. The CDR3 consists of 15 residues. The germline V gene has CDR1 KGHSH and CDR2 LQKENI. The CDR3 here is CASSPRTGNTGELFF. In DNA, the CDR3 is TGTGCCAGCTCACCAAGGACAGGGAACACCGGGGAGCTGTTTTTT.

The CDR3 is CASSTTGGNSPLHF. The DNA of the CDR3 is TGTGCCAGTAGTACCACAGGGGGGAATTCACCCCTCCACTTT. The J gene is TRBJ1-6, the V gene TRBV19; 8 positions agree with TRBD1. This CDR3 is 14 amino acids long. Per germline, CDR1 LNHDA and CDR2 SQIVND (reference sequence). Unmatched junction bases numbered 3, after V lost 4 bases and J lost 7 bases.

The chain carries TRBV19 and TRBJ2-5; TRBD2 aligns across 12 bases. With V trimmed by 6 bases and J by 5 bases, 7 bases remained unmatched. The CDR3 spans 15 residues. Germline V gene lookup returns CDR1 LNHDA and CDR2 SQIVND (reference sequence). For the CDR3, the DNA is TGTGCCAGTAGAACGACTAGCGGGAGTAGGGAGACCCAGTACTTC. Protein product: CASRTTSGSRETQYF. Variable domain in full (rest from reference TRBV19 and TRBJ2-5): DGGITQSPKYLFRKEGQNVTLSCEQNLNHDAMYWYRQDPGQGLRLIYYSQIVNDFQKGDIAEGYSVSREKKESFPLTVTSAQKNPTAFYLCASRTTSGSRETQYFGPGTRLLVL.

The rearrangement links TRBV9 to TRBJ2-1; D remains ambiguous. Per germline, CDR1 SGDLS and CDR2 YYNGEE. The CDR3 length is 13 residues. Trimming took off 0 bases at V and 6 bases at J, with 7 bases between the two ends. The CDR3 reads CASSVASGNEQFF. As DNA, the CDR3 is TGTGCCAGCAGCGTAGCATCGGGCAATGAGCAGTTCTTC.

The chain couples TRBV5-8 to TRBJ2-1; tentative D call: TRBD2 (5 bases). Deletions cut 0 bases from V and 8 bases from J, with 9 bases between. Germline CDR1 reads SGHTS; CDR2 reads YDEGEE. This CDR3 has 13 residues. The CDR3 loop reads CASSLAFGDEQFF. In DNA, the CDR3 is TGTGCCAGCAGCTTGGCCTTCGGGGATGAGCAGTTCTTC.

The gene calls are TRBV28 and TRBJ1-2; 7 bases align to TRBD1. V shed 9 bases, J shed 7 bases, and the junction held 8 bases outside the gene matches. From germline, CDR1 is MDHEN and CDR2 SYDVKM. This CDR3 is 12 amino acids long. The DNA of the CDR3 is TGTGCCAGTATCAGGGGGAGGAGTGGCTACACCTTC. It is translated as CASIRGRSGYTF.

The J gene is TRBJ2-7, the V gene TRBV27; 7 bases line up with TRBD2. This CDR3 has 15 amino acids. The germline V gene has CDR1 MNHEY and CDR2 SMNVEV (reference sequence). With 8 bases clipped from V and 3 bases from J, the junction kept 13 bases outside the gene matches. CDR3 amino acids: CASRGHGRTIYEQYF. The CDR3, as DNA: TGTGCCAGCCGGGGCCACGGGAGGACCATCTACGAGCAGTACTTC.

This CDR3 reads CASSRVTGELFF. The CDR3 DNA sequence: TGTGCCAGCAGTCGGGTTACCGGGGAGCTGTTTTTT. V and J are TRBV25-1 and TRBJ2-2; unclear D gene. The germline V gene has CDR1 MGHDK and CDR2 SYGVNS. Deletions cut 5 bases from V and 5 bases from J, with 6 bases between. The length of the CDR3 is 12 residues.

The chain links TRBV21-1 to TRBJ1-1; the tabulated D call, TRBD1, remains unverified against the DNA. TRBV21-1 is marked as a pseudogene. The CDR3 extends over 18 amino acids. CDR3 sequence (DNA): TGTGCCAGCAGCAAGCGCCGGGACAGGGCAGGTATGGGCACTGAAGCTTTCTTT. It encodes CASSKRRDRAGMGTEAFF.

The chain combines TRBV19 with TRBJ2-3; 15 nucleotides line up with TRBD2. This CDR3 is built from 17 residues. Germline V gives CDR1 LNHDA, CDR2 SQIVND (reference sequence). V lost 5 bases, J lost 2 bases, and 5 bases stayed unmatched. CDR3: CASSGTSGGFPTDTQYF. DNA for the CDR3: TGTGCCAGTAGTGGGACTAGCGGGGGGTTCCCCACAGATACGCAGTATTTT.

This clone is a singleton in its sample. The chain joins TRBV21-1 to TRBJ2-3; the D call of TRBD2 is as the table states it, not checked on the DNA. TRBV21-1 is a pseudogene segment. The CDR3 consists of 18 residues. The CDR3 DNA follows: TGTGCCAGCAGCAAAGTTCTCCCACTAGCGGGGGGCACAGATACGCAGTATTTT. Protein product: CASSKVLPLAGGTDTQYF.

In its sample, this clone was seen a few times. The chain uses TRBV5-6 and TRBJ2-7, with a weak D call TRBD2 (5 bases). Germline V gene data show CDR1 as SGHDT and CDR2 as YYEEEE. The CDR3 totals 15 residues. Trimming stripped 4 bases from V and 0 bases from J, with 14 bases between. This CDR3 reads CASSLPRVYSYEQYF. CDR3 DNA sequence: TGTGCCAGCAGCCTTCCGCGGGTCTACTCCTACGAGCAGTACTTC. The full variable domain, with the rest looked up from reference TRBV5-6 and TRBJ2-7, is DAGVTQSPTHLIKTRGQQVTLRCSPKSGHDTVSWYQQALGQGPQFIFQYYEEEERQRGNFPDRFSGHQFPNYSSELNVNALLLGDSALYLCASSLPRVYSYEQYFGPGTRLTVT.

The J gene is TRBJ2-1, the V gene TRBV5-1; 7 bases fit TRBD2. The CDR3 contains 17 residues. The germline CDR1 and CDR2 sequences are SGHRS and YFSETQ. V lost 0 bases to trimming and J lost 2 bases; unmatched junction nucleotides: 8. CDR3 loop: CASSLGAAGFTYNEQFF. CDR3 nucleotides: TGCGCCAGCAGCTTGGGAGCAGCGGGATTTACCTACAATGAGCAGTTCTTC.

J is TRBJ2-2 and V is TRBV7-3; D might be TRBD2 (5 bases). The germline gives CDR1 SGHTA, CDR2 FQGTGA. The CDR3 length is 12 residues. Trimming left V 4 bases short and J 8 bases short, with 8 bases between. CDR3 nucleotide sequence: TGTGCCAGCAGCTCACCGGGAGGGGAGCTGTTTTTT. It translates to CASSSPGGELFF.

A few counts support this clone. The chain couples TRBV6-5 to TRBJ1-2, with 7 nucleotides matching TRBD1. The ends lost 2 bases at V and 8 bases at J; junction bases unmatched: 11. The CDR3 loop spans 15 amino acids. Germline loops: CDR1 MNHEY, CDR2 SVGAGI. CDR3 loop: CASSYTITGVGGYTF. CDR3 DNA: TGTGCCAGCAGTTACACTATAACAGGGGTCGGGGGCTACACCTTC.

J is TRBJ2-7 and V is TRBV29-1; 9 bases map to TRBD1. The CDR3 extends over 13 amino acids. CDR1 and CDR2 from the germline V gene are SQVTM and ANQGSEA. The CDR3 DNA reads TGCAGGGGTTGGGACAGGGCCCTCTACGAGCAGTACTTC. Protein: CRGWDRALYEQYF.

The table lists this clone with a count of one. The chain couples TRBV10-1 to TRBJ2-7; 7 bases map to TRBD2. The V segment lost 0 bases and the J segment 4 bases; nucleotides outside the gene matches: 9. Germline V gene lookup returns CDR1 WNHNN and CDR2 SYGVQD (reference sequence). This CDR3 has 16 amino acids. The CDR3, as DNA: TGCGCCAGCAGTGAGTCGAGGGGCGGGAGTTGGTACGAGCAGTACTTC. Translation gives CASSESRGGSWYEQYF.

The V and J genes are TRBV30 and TRBJ1-3; D gene uncertain. Germline assignment: CDR1 GTSNPN and CDR2 SVGIG (reference sequence). This CDR3 region has 11 residues. V gave up 8 bases and J gave up 5 bases, with 10 bases separating them. The CDR3 DNA reads TGTGCCACCGAGACTCGAAACACCATATATTTT. Encoded protein: CATETRNTIYF.